This T cell receptor (beta chain) appears in the sequencing data of a study of blood T cell repertoires in COVID-19. Turning to the study itself: Acute and convalescent COVID-19 specimens originated in the United States, Italy and Spain.

Profiling relied on immunoSEQ multiplex PCR, and the TCRdb table lists in-frame clones only, not all of them. Of 120,000 or so clones in the sample, around 79% were seen once. Trimming stripped 5 bases from V and 2 bases from J, with 13 bases between. The CDR3 is 14 amino acids. Germline CDR1 reads MNHEY; CDR2 reads SVGEGT. The chain combines TRBV6-2 or TRBV6-3 with TRBJ2-7; tentatively, D is TRBD2 (5 bases). This sequence was found in a woman older than 75 with active or convalescent COVID-19. Specimen: peripheral blood. The DNA for the CDR3 is TGTGCCAGCAGTGACTACGAGCTTACCTACGAGCAGTACTTC. Translation gives CASSDYELTYEQYF.